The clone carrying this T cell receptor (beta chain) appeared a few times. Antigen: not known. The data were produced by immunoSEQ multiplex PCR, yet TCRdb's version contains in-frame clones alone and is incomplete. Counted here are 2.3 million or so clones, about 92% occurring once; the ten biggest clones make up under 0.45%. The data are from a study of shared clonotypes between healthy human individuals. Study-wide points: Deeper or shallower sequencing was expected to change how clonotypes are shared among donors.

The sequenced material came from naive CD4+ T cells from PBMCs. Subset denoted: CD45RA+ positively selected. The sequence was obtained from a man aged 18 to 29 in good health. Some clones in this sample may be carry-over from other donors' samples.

The CDR3 DNA follows: TGTGCCAGCAGCCCTGGGGGGGCGGACACCTACGAGCAGTACTTC. It is translated as CASSPGGADTYEQYF. The chain couples TRBV5-4 to TRBJ2-7; D is perhaps TRBD2 (7 bases). CDR1 is SGHNT and CDR2 is YYREEE in the germline V gene (reference sequence). This CDR3 contains 15 residues. Trimming pared 4 bases from V and 2 bases from J, leaving 16 bases between.